This T cell receptor (beta chain) was sequenced during a study of shared clonotypes between healthy human individuals. V was cut by 10 bases and J by 2 bases, with 18 bases left in between. Germline CDR1 and CDR2: ENHRY and SYGVKD. This CDR3 comprises 14 residues. CD45RO-negative cells were positively selected for CCR7, leaving out terminally differentiated effector memory CD45RA+ cells. This clone was detected once. Antigen: not known. The study's findings and limits: Naive subsets generally had larger estimated richness than memory subsets. Depth of sequencing was expected to influence donor clonotype sharing. Large sequencing depth failed to make sorted-subset sequencing complete, rarefaction showed.

Original methodology: Junction-only immunoSEQ sequences carried no quality scores, so filtering differed. Measured with immunoSEQ multiplex PCR; TCRdb has only the in-frame clones, and not every one. From that table come the V and J calls and clone size; the DNA was used to work out D and trimming. This table has about 2 million clones, about 95% appearing once. The source material was naive CD8+ T cells sorted from blood. This rearrangement joins TRBV10-3 to TRBJ2-7; D possibly corresponds to TRBD1 (6 bases). This sequence was found in a man younger than 35 in good health. The CDR3 region has the DNA TGTGCCACCACCCCGCAGGGGACGCCCTACGAGCAGTACTTC. Encoded protein: CATTPQGTPYEQYF.